This is a list of T cell receptor beta chains from one sample in a study of identical twins. TCRdb ran MiXCR on the 5' RACE reads and lists one entry per CDR3 protein. This table has 1.5 million to 2 million distinct CDR3 sequences, about 32% appearing once. Sequencing used cord blood. The receptors here all came from a newborn girl in good health. Both conserved end residues are part of each CDR3. The D gene is left open where the match is weak. Clone size appears in some rows only: once, few, many, or a class for an expanded clone.

J	V	length	D	size	CDR3	DNA
TRBJ2-7	TRBV6-6	14	TRBD2	-	CASISGTSVYEQYF	TGTGCCAGCATATCCGGGACTAGCGTTTACGAGCAGTACTTC
TRBJ2-7	TRBV4-2	14	TRBD2	-	CASSQAGLAHEQYF	TGTGCCAGCAGCCAAGCGGGACTAGCCCACGAGCAGTACTTC
TRBJ2-1	TRBV11-3	13	-	-	CASSWQSYNEQFF	TGTGCCAGCAGCTGGCAGTCCTACAATGAGCAGTTCTTC
TRBJ2-1	TRBV7-7	16	TRBD1	once	CASSLRTGGGYNEQFF	TGTGCCAGCAGCCTAAGGACAGGAGGAGGCTACAATGAGCAGTTCTTC
TRBJ2-5	TRBV4-1	14	-	-	CASSRPIWGETQYF	TGCGCCAGCAGCCGACCGATCTGGGGAGAGACCCAGTACTTC
TRBJ1-2	TRBV6-6	14	TRBD1	few	CASIAGTGPYGYTF	TGTGCCAGCATCGCCGGGACAGGCCCTTATGGCTACACCTTC
TRBJ2-5	TRBV11-2	15	TRBD1	few	CASSSGGGKQETQYF	TGTGCCAGCAGCTCAGGGGGCGGAAAGCAAGAGACCCAGTACTTC
TRBJ1-4	TRBV20-1	15	-	few	CSARTRGDSNEKLFF	TGCAGTGCGAGAACTAGGGGGGATTCTAATGAAAAACTGTTTTTT
TRBJ2-5	TRBV25-1	17	-	few	CASSPRYRGGGLETQYF	TGTGCCAGCAGTCCTCGATACAGGGGCGGAGGGTTAGAGACCCAGTACTTC
TRBJ2-3	TRBV20-1	14	-	-	CSANTGTSTDTQYF	TGCAGTGCTAACACGGGGACTAGCACAGATACGCAGTATTTT
TRBJ2-1	TRBV5-5	15	-	-	CASSLETTFGNEQFF	TGTGCCAGCAGCTTGGAGACTACATTCGGCAATGAGCAGTTCTTC
TRBJ1-1	TRBV4-2	16	-	few	CASSQDPRAGNTEAFF	TGTGCCAGCAGCCAAGATCCCAGGGCGGGGAACACTGAAGCTTTCTTT
TRBJ2-1	TRBV7-2	16	TRBD2	few	CASSLGPLARNNEQFF	TGTGCCAGCAGCTTAGGCCCACTAGCGCGTAACAATGAGCAGTTCTTC
TRBJ2-4	TRBV9	17	-	-	CASSPEGVGAAKNIQYF	TGTGCCAGCAGCCCAGAGGGGGTGGGAGCGGCCAAAAACATTCAGTACTTC
TRBJ1-2	TRBV14	17	-	few	CASSQKRSPGAAYGYTF	TGTGCCAGCAGCCAAAAAAGAAGCCCGGGGGCCGCCTATGGCTACACCTTC
TRBJ2-1	TRBV27	17	-	-	CASSLQQLAGPYNEQFF	TGTGCCAGCAGTTTACAGCAACTGGCGGGACCTTACAATGAGCAGTTCTTC
TRBJ2-3	TRBV10-2	15	TRBD2	-	CASSDPSGAADTQYF	TGCGCCAGCAGTGATCCGAGCGGGGCCGCAGATACGCAGTATTTT
TRBJ2-7	TRBV4-2	17	-	-	CASSQGGGRIGSYEQYF	TGTGCCAGCAGCCAAGGTGGGGGTCGTATCGGGTCCTACGAGCAGTACTTC
TRBJ2-3	TRBV9	17	TRBD2	-	CASSVGGGNLGTDTQYF	TGTGCCAGCAGCGTAGGGGGGGGGAATTTGGGCACAGATACGCAGTATTTT
TRBJ2-3	TRBV20-1	16	-	many	CSARPVSGPSTDTQYF	TGCAGTGCTAGACCCGTCAGCGGACCTAGCACAGATACGCAGTATTTT
TRBJ2-3	TRBV2	16	-	many	CASSDGPGTFTDTQYF	TGTGCCAGCAGTGATGGTCCCGGGACGTTCACAGATACGCAGTATTTT
TRBJ2-4	TRBV12-3/TRBV12-4	16	-	-	CASSPQGVSGKNIQYF	TGTGCCAGCAGTCCCCAGGGGGTTAGCGGGAAAAACATTCAGTACTTC
TRBJ2-7	TRBV12-3/TRBV12-4	13	-	many	CASSFQGSYEQYF	TGCGCCAGCAGCTTTCAGGGGTCCTACGAGCAGTACTTC
TRBJ1-1	TRBV11-2	14	-	-	CASSLRDLVPEAFF	TGTGCCAGCAGCTTAAGGGACCTCGTCCCCGAAGCTTTCTTT
TRBJ2-7	TRBV10-3	19	TRBD2	few	CAISESRAGLAGGGYEQYF	TGTGCCATCAGTGAGAGTCGCGCTGGACTAGCGGGAGGGGGGTACGAGCAGTACTTC
TRBJ2-7	TRBV6-1	16	-	once	CAGSEWLQGNPYEQYF	TGTGCCGGCAGTGAATGGTTACAGGGCAACCCCTACGAGCAGTACTTC
TRBJ2-3	TRBV6-1	15	TRBD2	few	CASSRPGGRQDTQYF	TGTGCCAGCAGTCGACCGGGGGGGCGACAAGATACGCAGTATTTT
TRBJ1-1	TRBV20-1	13	-	-	CSARSSMNTEAFF	TGCAGTGCTAGAAGTAGCATGAACACTGAAGCTTTCTTT
TRBJ2-7	TRBV6-5	13	-	few	CASSYSDRYEQYF	TGTGCCAGCAGTTACTCCGACAGGTACGAGCAGTACTTC
TRBJ1-4	TRBV25-1	15	-	-	CASSESWDPLEGMFF	TGTGCCAGCAGTGAATCGTGGGACCCACTGGAAGGAATGTTTTTT
TRBJ2-5	TRBV14	17	TRBD2	-	CASSQDYGTSSNNEQYF	TGTGCCAGCAGCCAAGATTATGGGACTAGCAGCAACAATGAGCAGTACTTC
TRBJ2-1	TRBV4-1	15	TRBD2	many	CASSPRTSVYNEQFF	TGCGCCAGCAGCCCCAGGACTAGCGTATACAATGAGCAGTTCTTC
TRBJ1-6	TRBV5-6	15	TRBD1	-	CASSDGGTGFSPLHF	TGTGCCAGCAGCGACGGGGGGACAGGGTTTTCACCCCTCCACTTT
TRBJ1-1	TRBV20-1	14	-	-	CSATKGGGNTEAFF	TGCAGTGCTACAAAGGGGGGCGGGAACACTGAAGCTTTCTTT
TRBJ1-2	TRBV7-8	15	TRBD1	few	CASSLARTGGGGYTF	TGTGCCAGCAGCTTAGCTAGGACAGGGGGAGGTGGCTACACCTTC
TRBJ2-1	TRBV28	15	TRBD2	few	CASTSSGRPHNEQFF	TGTGCCAGCACGTCTAGCGGGAGGCCCCACAATGAGCAGTTCTTC
TRBJ2-3	TRBV21-1	14	-	-	CASSNLYSTDTQYF	TGTGCCAGCAGCAACCTCTACAGCACAGATACGCAGTATTTT
TRBJ2-3	TRBV7-6	16	TRBD2	-	CASVRLAGDLVDTQYF	TGTGCCAGCGTAAGACTAGCGGGGGACTTAGTAGATACGCAGTATTTT
TRBJ1-6	TRBV12-3/TRBV12-4	13	TRBD1	few	CASSPGQVSPLHF	TGTGCCAGCAGTCCGGGACAGGTTTCACCCCTCCACTTT
TRBJ2-5	TRBV5-1	15	TRBD1	few	CASSLWDSPQETQYF	TGCGCCAGCAGCTTGTGGGACAGCCCCCAAGAGACCCAGTACTTC
TRBJ2-6	TRBV3-1	16	-	-	CASSQVQLSGANVLTF	TGTGCCAGCAGCCAAGTGCAGCTCTCTGGGGCCAATGTCCTGACTTTC
TRBJ2-1	TRBV9	16	TRBD2	few	CASSVSRGGVYNEQFF	TGTGCCAGCAGCGTAAGCCGGGGGGGCGTCTACAATGAGCAGTTCTTC
TRBJ2-7	TRBV11-2	16	-	-	CASLGRQRGSYNEQYF	TGTGCCAGCCTCGGTCGCCAGAGGGGCTCCTACAATGAGCAGTACTTC
TRBJ1-2	TRBV7-9	18	-	-	CASTGLLNGQEIVYGYTF	TGTGCCAGCACGGGGTTACTTAACGGGCAGGAGATTGTATACGGCTACACCTTC
TRBJ2-7	TRBV18	11	-	-	CASSPLEEQYF	TGTGCCAGCTCCCCTCTGGAAGAGCAGTACTTC
TRBJ2-7	TRBV9	16	-	-	CASSPTNRDGAYEQYF	TGTGCCAGCAGCCCAACTAACCGGGACGGAGCCTACGAGCAGTACTTC
TRBJ2-7	TRBV19	13	-	-	CASSIPPYNEQYF	TGTGCCAGTAGTATCCCCCCATACAATGAGCAGTACTTC
TRBJ1-6	TRBV20-1	14	-	many	CSATDSSYNSPLHF	TGCAGTGCTACCGACAGCTCCTATAATTCACCCCTCCACTTT
TRBJ2-1	TRBV2	14	-	-	CASTLVAMYNEQFF	TGTGCCAGCACGTTGGTAGCGATGTACAATGAGCAGTTCTTC
TRBJ1-1	TRBV5-1	12	TRBD1	many	CASSWTGAEAFF	TGTGCCAGCAGTTGGACAGGTGCTGAAGCTTTCTTT
TRBJ2-4	TRBV12-3/TRBV12-4	14	-	-	CASSFLRDSAAQYF	TGTGCCAGCAGTTTCCTCCGGGACTCAGCGGCGCAGTACTTC
TRBJ2-3	TRBV12-3/TRBV12-4	17	TRBD2	-	CASSLSPTSRFPDTQYF	TGTGCCAGCAGTCTAAGCCCGACTAGCAGGTTCCCAGATACGCAGTATTTT
TRBJ1-1	TRBV7-9	19	-	-	CASSLVTMQGRALNTEAFF	TGTGCCAGCAGCTTAGTCACAATGCAGGGGAGGGCACTGAACACTGAAGCTTTCTTT
TRBJ1-5	TRBV20-1	17	-	-	CSASDGGGPYSNQPQHF	TGCAGTGCTAGTGACGGAGGGGGTCCCTATAGCAATCAGCCCCAGCATTTT
TRBJ2-1	TRBV5-6	17	TRBD1	few	CASRLLGAGQGANEQFF	TGTGCCAGCAGACTCCTGGGAGCTGGACAGGGGGCCAATGAGCAGTTCTTC
TRBJ1-6	TRBV6-2/TRBV6-3	13	-	few	CASMEQGFSPLHF	TGTGCCAGCATGGAACAGGGATTCTCACCCCTCCACTTT
TRBJ1-2	TRBV20-1	12	-	few	CSVRPPNYGYTF	TGCAGTGTCCGACCGCCTAACTATGGCTACACCTTC